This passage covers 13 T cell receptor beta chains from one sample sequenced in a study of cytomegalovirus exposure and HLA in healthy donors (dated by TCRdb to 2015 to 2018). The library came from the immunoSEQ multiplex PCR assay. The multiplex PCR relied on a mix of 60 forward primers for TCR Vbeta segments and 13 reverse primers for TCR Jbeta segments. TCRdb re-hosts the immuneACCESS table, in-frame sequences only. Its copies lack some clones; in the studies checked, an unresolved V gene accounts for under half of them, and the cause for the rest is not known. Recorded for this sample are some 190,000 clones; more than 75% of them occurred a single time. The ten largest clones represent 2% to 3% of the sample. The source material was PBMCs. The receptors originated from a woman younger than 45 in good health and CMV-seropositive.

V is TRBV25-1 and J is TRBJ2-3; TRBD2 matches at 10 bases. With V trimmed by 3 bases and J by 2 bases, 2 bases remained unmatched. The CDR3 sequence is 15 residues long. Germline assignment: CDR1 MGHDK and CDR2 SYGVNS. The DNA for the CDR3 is TGTGCCAGCAGTGATAGCGGGGGGATCACAGATACGCAGTATTTT. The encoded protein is CASSDSGGITDTQYF.

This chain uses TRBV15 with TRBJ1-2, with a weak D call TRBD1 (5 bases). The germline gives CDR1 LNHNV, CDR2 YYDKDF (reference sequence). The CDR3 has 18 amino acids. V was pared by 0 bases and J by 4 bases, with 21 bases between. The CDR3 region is CATSRDRSNRRYGYGYTF. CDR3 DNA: TGTGCCACCAGCAGAGATCGGAGTAACAGGCGATACGGCTATGGCTACACCTTC.

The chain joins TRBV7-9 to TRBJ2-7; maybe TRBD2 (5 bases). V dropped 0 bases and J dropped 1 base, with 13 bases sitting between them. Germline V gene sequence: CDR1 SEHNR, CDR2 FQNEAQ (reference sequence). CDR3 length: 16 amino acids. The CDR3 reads CASSLARGYASYEQYF. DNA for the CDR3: TGTGCCAGCAGCTTAGCGCGAGGGTATGCTTCCTACGAGCAGTACTTC. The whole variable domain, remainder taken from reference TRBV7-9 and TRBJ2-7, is DTGVSQNPRHKITKRGQNVTFRCDPISEHNRLYWYRQTLGQGPEFLTYFQNEAQLEKSRLLSDRFSAERPKGSFSTLEIQRTEQGDSAMYLCASSLARGYASYEQYFGPGTRLTVT.

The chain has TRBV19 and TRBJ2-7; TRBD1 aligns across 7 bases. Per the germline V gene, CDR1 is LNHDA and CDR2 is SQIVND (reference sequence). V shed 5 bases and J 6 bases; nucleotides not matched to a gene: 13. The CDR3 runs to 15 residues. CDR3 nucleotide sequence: TGTGCCAGTAGTTCTGGGCGACAGGGATCAGGCGAGCAGTACTTC. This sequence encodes CASSSGRQGSGEQYF.

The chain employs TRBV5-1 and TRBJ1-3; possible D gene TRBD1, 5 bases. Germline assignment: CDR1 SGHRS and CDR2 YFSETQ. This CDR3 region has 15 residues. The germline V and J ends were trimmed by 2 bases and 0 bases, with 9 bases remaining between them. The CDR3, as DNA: TGCGCCAGCAGCTTCACAGGAGACTCTGGAAACACCATATATTTT. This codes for CASSFTGDSGNTIYF. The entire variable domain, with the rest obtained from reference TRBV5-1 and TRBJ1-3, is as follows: KAGVTQTPRYLIKTRGQQVTLSCSPISGHRSVSWYQQTPGQGLQFLFEYFSETQRNKGNFPGRFSGRQFSNSRSEMNVSTLELGDSALYLCASSFTGDSGNTIYFGEGSWLTVV.

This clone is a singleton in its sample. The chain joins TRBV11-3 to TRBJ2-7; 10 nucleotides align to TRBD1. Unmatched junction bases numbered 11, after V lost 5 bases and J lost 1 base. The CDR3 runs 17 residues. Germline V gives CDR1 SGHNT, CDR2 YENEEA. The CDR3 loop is CASSGNDGTGVSYEQYF. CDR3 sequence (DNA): TGTGCCAGCAGCGGAAACGACGGGACAGGGGTGTCCTACGAGCAGTACTTC.

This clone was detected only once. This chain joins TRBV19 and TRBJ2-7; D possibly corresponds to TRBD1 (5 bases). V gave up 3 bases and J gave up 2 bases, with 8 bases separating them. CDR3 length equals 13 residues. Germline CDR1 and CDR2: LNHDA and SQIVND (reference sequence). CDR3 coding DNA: TGTGCCAGTAGTATCCAGGGTCCCTACGAGCAGTACTTC. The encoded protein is CASSIQGPYEQYF.

This CDR3 reads CASSPGRGLSSGANVLTF. The CDR3 DNA reads as TGTGCCAGCAGCCCCGGGAGGGGACTCAGCTCTGGGGCCAACGTCCTGACTTTC. The rearrangement links TRBV5-4 to TRBJ2-6; 8 bases agree with TRBD2. The V gene end was trimmed by 4 bases and the J gene end by 0 bases; junction bases not matched to a gene: 9. Per germline, CDR1 SGHNT and CDR2 YYREEE (reference sequence). This CDR3 is 18 amino acids long.

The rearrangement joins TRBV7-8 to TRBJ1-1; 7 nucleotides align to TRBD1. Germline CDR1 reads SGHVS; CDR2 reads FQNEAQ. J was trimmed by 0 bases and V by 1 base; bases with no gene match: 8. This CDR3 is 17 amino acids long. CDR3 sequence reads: CASSLGERGLMNTEAFF. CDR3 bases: TGTGCCAGCAGCTTAGGTGAGAGGGGGCTAATGAACACTGAAGCTTTCTTT.

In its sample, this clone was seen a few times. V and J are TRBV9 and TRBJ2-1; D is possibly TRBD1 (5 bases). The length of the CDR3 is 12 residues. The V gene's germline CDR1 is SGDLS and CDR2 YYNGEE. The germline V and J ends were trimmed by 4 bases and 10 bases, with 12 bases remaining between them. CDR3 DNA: TGTGCCAGCAGCCCCCACCCAGGGGAGCAGTTCTTC. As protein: CASSPHPGEQFF. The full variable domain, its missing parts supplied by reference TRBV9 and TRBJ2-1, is DSGVTQTPKHLITATGQRVTLRCSPRSGDLSVYWYQQSLDQGLQFLIQYYNGEERAKGNILERFSAQQFPDLHSELNLSSLELGDSALYFCASSPHPGEQFFGPGTRLTVL.

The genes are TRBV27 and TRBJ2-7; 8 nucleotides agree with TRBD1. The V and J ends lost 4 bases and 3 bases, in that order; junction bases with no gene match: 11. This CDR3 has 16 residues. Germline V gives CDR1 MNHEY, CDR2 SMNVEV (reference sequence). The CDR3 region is CASSSNLLDRVYEQYF. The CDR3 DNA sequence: TGTGCCAGCAGTTCCAACTTATTGGACAGGGTCTACGAGCAGTACTTC.

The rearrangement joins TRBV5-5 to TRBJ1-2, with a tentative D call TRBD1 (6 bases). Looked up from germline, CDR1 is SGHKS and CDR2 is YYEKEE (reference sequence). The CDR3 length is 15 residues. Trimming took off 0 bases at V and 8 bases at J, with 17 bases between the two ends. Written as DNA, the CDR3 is TGTGCCAGCAGCTTGGCCTTCTTGGGGGCCCGGGGCTACACCTTC. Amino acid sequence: CASSLAFLGARGYTF.

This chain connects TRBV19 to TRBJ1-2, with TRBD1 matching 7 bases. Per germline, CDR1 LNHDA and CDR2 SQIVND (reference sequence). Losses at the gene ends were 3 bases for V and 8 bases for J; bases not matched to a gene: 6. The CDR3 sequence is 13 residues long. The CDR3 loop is CASSIRQGQGYTF. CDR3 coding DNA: TGTGCCAGTAGTATCAGACAGGGACAAGGCTACACCTTC.